This T cell receptor beta chain comes out of a study of T cell responses to AZD1222 COVID-19 vaccine. Study results and limitations: It was only 6 or 7 AZD1222 recipients who were seropositive at baseline.

Only in-frame clones appear in the TCRdb table, and some are missing; sequencing was by immunoSEQ multiplex PCR. The repertoire holds 150,000 or so clones, with under 95% as singletons. As to this clone: Its antigen is not known.

Per the germline V gene, CDR1 is LGHNA and CDR2 is YNFKEQ. V gave up 1 base and J gave up 2 bases, with 14 bases separating them. The CDR3 runs 16 residues. This specimen consisted of peripheral blood, obtained 28 days after the second AZD1222 dose. The sequence was obtained from an adult who received the AZD1222 COVID-19 vaccine. V is TRBV4-2 and J is TRBJ2-5, with D maybe TRBD2 (7 bases). CDR3 coding DNA: TGTGCCAGCAGCCAAGGGGGAGGGGGAGGTCAAGAGACCCAGTACTTC. It yields the protein CASSQGGGGGQETQYF.